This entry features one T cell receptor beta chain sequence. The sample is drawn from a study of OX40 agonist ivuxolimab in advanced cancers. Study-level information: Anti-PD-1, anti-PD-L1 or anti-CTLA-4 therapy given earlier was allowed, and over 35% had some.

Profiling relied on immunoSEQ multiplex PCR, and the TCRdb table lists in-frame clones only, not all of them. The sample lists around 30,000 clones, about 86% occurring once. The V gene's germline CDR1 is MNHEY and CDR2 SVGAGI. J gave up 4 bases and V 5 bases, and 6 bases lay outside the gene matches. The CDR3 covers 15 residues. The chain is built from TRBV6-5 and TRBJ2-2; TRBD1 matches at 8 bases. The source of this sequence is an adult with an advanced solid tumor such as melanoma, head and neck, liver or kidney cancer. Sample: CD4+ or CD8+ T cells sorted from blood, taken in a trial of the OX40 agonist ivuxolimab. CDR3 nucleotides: TGTGCCAGCAGTGCAGAGACAGGGGCCACCGGGGAGCTGTTTTTT. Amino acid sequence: CASSAETGATGELFF.